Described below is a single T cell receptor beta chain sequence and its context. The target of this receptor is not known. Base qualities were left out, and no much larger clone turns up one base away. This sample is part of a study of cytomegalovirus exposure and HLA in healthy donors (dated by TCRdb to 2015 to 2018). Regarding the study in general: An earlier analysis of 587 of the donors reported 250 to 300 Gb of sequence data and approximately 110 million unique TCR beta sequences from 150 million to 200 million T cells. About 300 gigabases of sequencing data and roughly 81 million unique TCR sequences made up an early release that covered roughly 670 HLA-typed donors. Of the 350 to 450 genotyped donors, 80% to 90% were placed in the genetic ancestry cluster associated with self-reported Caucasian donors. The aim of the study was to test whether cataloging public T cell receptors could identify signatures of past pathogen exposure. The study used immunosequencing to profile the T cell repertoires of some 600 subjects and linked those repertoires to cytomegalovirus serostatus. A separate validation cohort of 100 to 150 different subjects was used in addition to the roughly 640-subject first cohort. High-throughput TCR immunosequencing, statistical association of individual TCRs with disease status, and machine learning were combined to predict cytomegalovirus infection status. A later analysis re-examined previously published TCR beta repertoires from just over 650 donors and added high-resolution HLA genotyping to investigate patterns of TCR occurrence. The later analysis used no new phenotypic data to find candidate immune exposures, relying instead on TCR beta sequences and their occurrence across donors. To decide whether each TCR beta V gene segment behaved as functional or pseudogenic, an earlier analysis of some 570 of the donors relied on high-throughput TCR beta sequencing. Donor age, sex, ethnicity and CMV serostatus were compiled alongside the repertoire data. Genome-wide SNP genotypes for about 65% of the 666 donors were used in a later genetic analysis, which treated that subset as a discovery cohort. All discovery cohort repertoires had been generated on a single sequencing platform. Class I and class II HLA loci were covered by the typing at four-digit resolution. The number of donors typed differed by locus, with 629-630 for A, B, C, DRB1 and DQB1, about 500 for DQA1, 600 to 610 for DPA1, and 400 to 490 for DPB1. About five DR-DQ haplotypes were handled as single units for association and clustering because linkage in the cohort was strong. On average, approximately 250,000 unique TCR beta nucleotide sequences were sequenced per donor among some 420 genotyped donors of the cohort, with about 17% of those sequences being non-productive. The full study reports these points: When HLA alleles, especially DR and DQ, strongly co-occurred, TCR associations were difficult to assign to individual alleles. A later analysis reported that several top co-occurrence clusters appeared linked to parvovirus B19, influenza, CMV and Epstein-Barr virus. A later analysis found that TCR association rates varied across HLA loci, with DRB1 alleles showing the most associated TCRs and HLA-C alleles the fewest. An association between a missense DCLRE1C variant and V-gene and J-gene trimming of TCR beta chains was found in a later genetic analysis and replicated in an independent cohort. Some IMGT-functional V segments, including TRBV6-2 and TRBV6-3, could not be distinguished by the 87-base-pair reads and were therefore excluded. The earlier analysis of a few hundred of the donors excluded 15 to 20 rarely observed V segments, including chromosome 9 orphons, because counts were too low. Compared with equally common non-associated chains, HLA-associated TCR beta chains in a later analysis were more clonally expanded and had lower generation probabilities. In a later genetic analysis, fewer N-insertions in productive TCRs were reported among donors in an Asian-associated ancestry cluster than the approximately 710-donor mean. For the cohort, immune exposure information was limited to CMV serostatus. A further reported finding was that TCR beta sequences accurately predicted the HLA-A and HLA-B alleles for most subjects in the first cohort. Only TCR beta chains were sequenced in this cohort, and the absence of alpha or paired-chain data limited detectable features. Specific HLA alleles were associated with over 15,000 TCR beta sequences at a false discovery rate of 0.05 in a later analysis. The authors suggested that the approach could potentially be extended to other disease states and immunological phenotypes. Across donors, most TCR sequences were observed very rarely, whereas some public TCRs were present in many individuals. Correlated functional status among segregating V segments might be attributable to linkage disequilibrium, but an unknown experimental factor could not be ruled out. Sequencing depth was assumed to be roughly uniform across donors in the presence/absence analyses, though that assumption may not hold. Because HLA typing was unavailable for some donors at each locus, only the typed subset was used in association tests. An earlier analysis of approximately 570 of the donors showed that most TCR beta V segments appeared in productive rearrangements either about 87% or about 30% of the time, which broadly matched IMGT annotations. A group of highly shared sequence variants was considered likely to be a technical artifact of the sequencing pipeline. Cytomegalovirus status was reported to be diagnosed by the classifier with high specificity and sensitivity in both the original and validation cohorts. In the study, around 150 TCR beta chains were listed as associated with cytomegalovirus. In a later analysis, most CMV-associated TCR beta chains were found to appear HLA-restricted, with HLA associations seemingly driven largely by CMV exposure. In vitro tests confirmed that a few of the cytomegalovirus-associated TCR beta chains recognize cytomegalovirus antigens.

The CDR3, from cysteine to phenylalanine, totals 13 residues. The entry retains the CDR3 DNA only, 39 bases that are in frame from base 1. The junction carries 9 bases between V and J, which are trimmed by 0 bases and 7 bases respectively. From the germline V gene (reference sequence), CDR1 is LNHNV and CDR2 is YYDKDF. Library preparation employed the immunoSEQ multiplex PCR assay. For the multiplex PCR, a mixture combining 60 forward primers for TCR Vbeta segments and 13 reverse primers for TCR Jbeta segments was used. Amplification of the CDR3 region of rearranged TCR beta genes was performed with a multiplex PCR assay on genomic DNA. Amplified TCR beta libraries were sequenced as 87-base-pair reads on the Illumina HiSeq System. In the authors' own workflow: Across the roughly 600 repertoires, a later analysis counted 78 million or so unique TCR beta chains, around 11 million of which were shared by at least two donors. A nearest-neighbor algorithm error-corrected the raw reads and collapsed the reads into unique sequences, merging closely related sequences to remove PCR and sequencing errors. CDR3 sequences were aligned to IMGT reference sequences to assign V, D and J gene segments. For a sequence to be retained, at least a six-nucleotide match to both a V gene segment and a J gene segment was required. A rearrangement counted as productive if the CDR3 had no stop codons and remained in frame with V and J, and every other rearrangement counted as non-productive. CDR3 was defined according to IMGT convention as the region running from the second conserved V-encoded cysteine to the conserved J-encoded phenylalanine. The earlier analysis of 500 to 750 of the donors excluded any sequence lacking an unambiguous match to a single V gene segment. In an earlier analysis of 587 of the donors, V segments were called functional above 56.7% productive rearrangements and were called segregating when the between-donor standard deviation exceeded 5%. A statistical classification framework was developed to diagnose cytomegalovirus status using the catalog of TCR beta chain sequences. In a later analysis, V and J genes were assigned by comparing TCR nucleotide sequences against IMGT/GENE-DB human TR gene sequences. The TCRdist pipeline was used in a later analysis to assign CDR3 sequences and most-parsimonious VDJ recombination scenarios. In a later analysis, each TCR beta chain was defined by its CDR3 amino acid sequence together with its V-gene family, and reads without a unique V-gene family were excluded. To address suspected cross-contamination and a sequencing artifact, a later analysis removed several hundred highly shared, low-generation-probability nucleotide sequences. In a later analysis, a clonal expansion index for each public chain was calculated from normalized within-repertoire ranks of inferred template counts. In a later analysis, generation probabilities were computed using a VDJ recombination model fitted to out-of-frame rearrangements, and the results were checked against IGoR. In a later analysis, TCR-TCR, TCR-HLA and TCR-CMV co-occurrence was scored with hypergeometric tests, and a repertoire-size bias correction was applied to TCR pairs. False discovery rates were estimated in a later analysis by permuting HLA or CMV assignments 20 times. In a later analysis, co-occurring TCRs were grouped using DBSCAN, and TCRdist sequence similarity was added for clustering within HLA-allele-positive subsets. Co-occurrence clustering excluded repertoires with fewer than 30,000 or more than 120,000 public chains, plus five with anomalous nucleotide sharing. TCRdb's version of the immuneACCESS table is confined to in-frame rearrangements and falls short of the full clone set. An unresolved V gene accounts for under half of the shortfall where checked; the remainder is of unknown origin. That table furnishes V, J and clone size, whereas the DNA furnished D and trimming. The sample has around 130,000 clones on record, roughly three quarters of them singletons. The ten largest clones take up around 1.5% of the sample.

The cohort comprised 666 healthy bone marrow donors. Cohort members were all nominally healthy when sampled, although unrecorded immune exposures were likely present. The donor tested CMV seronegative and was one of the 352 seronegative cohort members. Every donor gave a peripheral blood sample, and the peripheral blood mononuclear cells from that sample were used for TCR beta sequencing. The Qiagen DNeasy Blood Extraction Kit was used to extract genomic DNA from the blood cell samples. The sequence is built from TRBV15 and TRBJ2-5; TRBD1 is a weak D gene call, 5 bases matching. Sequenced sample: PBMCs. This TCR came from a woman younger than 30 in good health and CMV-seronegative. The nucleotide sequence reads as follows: TGTGCCACCAGCAGAGAAAGGGGTGGGACCCAGTACTTC. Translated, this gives CATSRERGGTQYF.